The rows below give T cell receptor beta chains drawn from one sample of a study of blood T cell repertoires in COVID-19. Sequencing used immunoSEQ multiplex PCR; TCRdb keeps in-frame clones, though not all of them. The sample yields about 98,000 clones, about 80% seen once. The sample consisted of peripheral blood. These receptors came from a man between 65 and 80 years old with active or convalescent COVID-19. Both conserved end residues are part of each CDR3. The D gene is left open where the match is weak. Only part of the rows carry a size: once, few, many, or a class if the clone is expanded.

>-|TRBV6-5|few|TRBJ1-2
CASSPGNGYTF
TGTGCCAGCAGTCCAGGGAATGGCTACACCTTC
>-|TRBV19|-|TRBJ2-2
CASRRGRETGELFF
TGTGCCAGTAGGCGGGGGCGAGAAACCGGGGAGCTGTTTTTT
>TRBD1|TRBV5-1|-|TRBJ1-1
CASRQGAGTEAFF
TGCGCCAGCAGACAGGGGGCCGGCACTGAAGCTTTCTTT
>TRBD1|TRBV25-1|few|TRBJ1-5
CASSGTGGHQPQHF
TGTGCCAGCAGCGGGACAGGGGGCCATCAGCCCCAGCATTTT
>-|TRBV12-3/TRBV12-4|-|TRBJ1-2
CASSLGGLYGYTF
TGTGCCAGCAGTTTAGGGGGGCTCTATGGCTACACCTTC
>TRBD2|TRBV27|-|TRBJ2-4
CASQRLAGDHIQYF
TGTGCCAGTCAAAGACTAGCTGGAGACCACATTCAGTACTTC
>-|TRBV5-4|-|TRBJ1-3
CASSPRGPDGNTIYF
TGTGCCAGCAGCCCAAGGGGCCCGGATGGAAACACCATATATTTT
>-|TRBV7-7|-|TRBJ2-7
CASSLGDSTAQYF
TGTGCTAGCAGCTTAGGGGACTCCACGGCGCAGTACTTC
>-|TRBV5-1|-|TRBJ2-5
CASRGIGLTGETQYF
TGCGCCAGCAGGGGGATAGGGCTTACAGGGGAGACCCAGTACTTC
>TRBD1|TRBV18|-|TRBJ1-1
CASCEGAFDTEAFF
TGTGCCAGCTGTGAGGGGGCGTTTGATACTGAAGCTTTCTTT
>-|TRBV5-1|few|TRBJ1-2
CASSPGDTNYGYTF
TGCGCCAGCAGCCCAGGGGATACCAACTATGGCTACACCTTC
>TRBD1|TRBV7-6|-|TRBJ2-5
CASSPHRGLEETQYF
TGTGCCAGCAGCCCGCACAGGGGGCTGGAAGAGACCCAGTACTTC
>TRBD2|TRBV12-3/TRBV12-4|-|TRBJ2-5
CASSWGGRETQYF
TGTGCCAGCAGTTGGGGGGGACGGGAGACCCAGTACTTC
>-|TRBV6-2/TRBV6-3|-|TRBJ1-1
CASSPRKGHEAFF
TGTGCCAGCAGCCCACGGAAGGGACACGAAGCTTTCTTT
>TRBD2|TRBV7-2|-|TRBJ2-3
CASSRTSGGAEDTQYF
TGTGCCAGCAGCCGGACTAGCGGGGGGGCGGAAGATACGCAGTATTTT
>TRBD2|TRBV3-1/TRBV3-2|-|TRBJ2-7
CASSHRRGSSYEQYF
TGTGCCAGCAGCCACCGGCGGGGGTCTTCCTACGAGCAGTACTTC
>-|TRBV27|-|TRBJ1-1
CASSLKGGDTEAFF
TGTGCCAGCAGTTTAAAAGGGGGAGACACTGAAGCTTTCTTT
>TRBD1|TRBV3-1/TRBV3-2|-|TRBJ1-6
CAIGTGNSPLHF
TGTGCCATAGGGACAGGAAATTCACCCCTCCACTTT
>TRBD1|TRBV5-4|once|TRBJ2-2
CASSPTGLLTGELFF
TGTGCCAGCAGCCCGACAGGGTTATTGACCGGGGAGCTGTTTTTT
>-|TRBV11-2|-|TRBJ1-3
CASSLDPLGTIGNTIYF
TGTGCCAGCAGCTTAGATCCTCTCGGGACAATAGGAAACACCATATATTTT
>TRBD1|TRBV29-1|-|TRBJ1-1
CSVGTAEAFF
TGCAGCGTCGGGACAGCTGAAGCTTTCTTT
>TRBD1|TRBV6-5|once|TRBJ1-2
CASSRGQLSGYTF
TGTGCCAGCTCGCGGGGACAGCTGAGTGGCTACACCTTC
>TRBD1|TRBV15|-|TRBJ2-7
CATSGLLGQGVYEQYF
TGTGCCACCAGCGGTCTCTTGGGACAGGGGGTCTACGAGCAGTACTTC
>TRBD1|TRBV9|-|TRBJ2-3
CASGQVVDTQYF
TGTGCCAGCGGACAGGTGGTAGATACGCAGTATTTT
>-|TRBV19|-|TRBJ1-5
CASSRQQLINQPQHF
TGTGCCAGTAGCCGACAGCAGCTTATCAATCAGCCCCAGCATTTT
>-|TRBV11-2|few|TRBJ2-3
CASSLVTGLGTDTQYF
TGTGCCAGCAGCTTAGTGACGGGTCTAGGCACAGATACGCAGTATTTT
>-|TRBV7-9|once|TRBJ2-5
CASSLVLGVETQYF
TGTGCCAGCAGTCTCGTTTTAGGGGTAGAGACCCAGTACTTC
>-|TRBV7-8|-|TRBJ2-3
CASSFKLSTRTDTQYF
TGTGCCAGCAGCTTCAAACTTAGCACCCGCACAGATACGCAGTATTTT
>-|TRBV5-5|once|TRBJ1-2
CASSTGKPVNYGYTF
TGTGCCAGCAGCACCGGGAAACCCGTAAACTATGGCTACACCTTC
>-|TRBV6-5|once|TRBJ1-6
CASTGQQNYNSPLHF
TGTGCCAGCACCGGACAGCAAAACTATAATTCACCCCTCCACTTT
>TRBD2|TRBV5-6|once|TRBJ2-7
CASSLKAGVSYEQYF
TGTGCCAGCAGCTTAAAAGCGGGGGTTTCCTACGAGCAGTACTTC
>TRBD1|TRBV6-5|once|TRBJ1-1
CATLGTANTEAFF
TGTGCCACCCTCGGGACAGCGAACACTGAAGCTTTCTTT
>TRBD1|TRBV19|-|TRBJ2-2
CASSITGVTGELFF
TGTGCCAGTAGTATCACAGGGGTCACCGGGGAGCTGTTTTTT
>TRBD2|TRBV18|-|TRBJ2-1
CASSPRSGGAGEQFF
TGTGCCAGCTCACCACGAAGCGGGGGGGCTGGGGAGCAGTTCTTC
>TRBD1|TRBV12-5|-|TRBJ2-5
CASGFGDRGFRETQYF
TGTGCTAGTGGTTTTGGGGACAGGGGTTTTAGAGAGACCCAGTACTTC
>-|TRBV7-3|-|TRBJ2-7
CASSAPGSYEQYF
TGTGCCAGCAGCGCCCCCGGGAGCTACGAGCAGTACTTC
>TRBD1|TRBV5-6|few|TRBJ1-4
CASSLAGTGVGKLFF
TGTGCCAGCAGCTTGGCCGGGACAGGGGTAGGGAAACTGTTTTTT
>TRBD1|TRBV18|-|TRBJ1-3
CTSSPREGTGVSSGNTIYF
TGTACCAGCTCACCAAGAGAGGGGACAGGGGTTTCCTCTGGAAACACCATATATTTT
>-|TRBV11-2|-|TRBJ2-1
CASSLNTMTYNEQFF
TGTGCCAGCAGCCTGAACACTATGACCTACAATGAGCAGTTCTTC
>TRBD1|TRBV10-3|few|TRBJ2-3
CAIKLGQRGTDTQYF
TGTGCCATCAAATTGGGACAGCGTGGCACAGATACGCAGTATTTT